This TCR beta chain derives from a study of T cell changes during pregnancy in multiple sclerosis (dated by TCRdb to about 2019). Study-wide context: The study examined how the T cell repertoire changed over the course of pregnancy in women with multiple sclerosis.

Library generation was performed with the immunoSEQ multiplex PCR assay. This immuneACCESS table, as held by TCRdb, lists in-frame sequences with V and J called but not all clones. Of the missing ones, under half trace to an unresolved V gene in checked studies; the others have no known cause. This sample has roughly 64,000 clones in its table, and approximately 92% of those were observed once. 1.4% of the sample goes to the ten largest clones. Notes on this clone: What antigen it recognizes has not been identified. No per-base quality is available; no much larger clone lies one base away.

The sequence was obtained from a female donor with multiple sclerosis, enrolled in a pregnancy study. The starting material was peripheral blood, obtained in the second trimester of pregnancy.

CDR3 loop: CASSRQASYNEQFF. The nucleotide sequence reads as follows: TGTGCCAGCAGTAGACAGGCCTCATACAATGAGCAGTTCTTC. The V and J segments used are TRBV6-5 and TRBJ2-1; matching of 6 bases hints at TRBD1 as the D gene. Based on the germline V gene, the CDR1 and CDR2 sequences are MNHEY and SVGAGI. V is shortened by 5 bases, J by 4 bases, and the region joining them spans 12 bases. The CDR3 runs 14 amino acids, cysteine and phenylalanine included. Only the CDR3 region is kept as DNA, spanning 42 bases read in frame from base 1.